One and the same sample provided the 16 T cell receptor beta chains below, sequenced in a study of T cells in Graves' hyperthyroidism and ophthalmopathy. RNA transcripts served as the template for amplifying TCR beta CDR3 regions. Using the HTBI primer set, a first-round RT-PCR was run on the TCR CDR3. Via MiXCR, TCRdb re-called the multiplex PCR reads, giving one row per CDR3 protein. This table has more than 50,000 distinct CDR3 sequences, approximately 53% appearing once. What was sequenced was blood. These receptors all stem from a woman aged 60-75 years with Graves' ophthalmopathy.

CDR3 in DNA: TGTGCCATCAGTGAGGGGCTAGCGGCTTTTTATGAGCAGTTCTTC. Its translation is CAISEGLAAFYEQFF. This chain links TRBV10-3 with TRBJ2-1, with TRBD2 matching 7 bases. Germline V gene lookup returns CDR1 ENHRY and CDR2 SYGVKD. After removal of 2 bases from V and 8 bases from J, the junction contained 9 bases not matched to a gene. The CDR3 is 15 amino acids.

This clonotype was seen repeatedly, ten times or more. This chain links TRBV4-1 with TRBJ2-1, with TRBD2 matching over 10 bases. J was trimmed by 4 bases and V by 1 base; bases with no gene match: 7. This CDR3 is 17 amino acids long. In germline, CDR1 is MGHRA, CDR2 YSYEKL. The DNA of the CDR3 is TGCGCCAGCAGCCAAGGGGGGGGACTAGCGACTTACAATGAGCAGTTCTTC. Translated: CASSQGGGLATYNEQFF.

The gene calls are TRBV12-5 and TRBJ2-2; no reliable D call. The CDR3 extends over 11 amino acids. The germline gives CDR1 LGHNT, CDR2 FRNRAP. Deletions cut 3 bases from V and 11 bases from J, with 7 bases between. The CDR3 nucleotides read TGTGCTAGTGGTTTCGGCGGCGAGCTGTTTTTT. Amino acid sequence: CASGFGGELFF.

By sample share, this clonotype is medium-sized. The V call is TRBV24-1, the J call TRBJ2-3, with 7 bases aligning to TRBD2. Germline CDR1 is KGHDR and CDR2 is SFDVKD. CDR3 length: 14 residues. V dropped 5 bases and J dropped 4; count of bases not matched to a gene: 5. CDR3 coding DNA: TGTGCCACCAGTGCCAAAGGGAGGGCAGATACGCAGTATTTT. Residues: CATSAKGRADTQYF.

This clonotype occurred many times. The chain uses TRBV5-1 and TRBJ1-5, with a possible D match to TRBD1 (6 bases). The germline V gene encodes CDR1 SGHRS and CDR2 YFSETQ. The length of the CDR3 is 15 residues. With 5 bases removed from V and 3 bases from J, the gap between germline ends came to 15 bases. The CDR3 reads CASREGDRINQPQHF. The CDR3 DNA reads TGCGCCAGCAGGGAAGGAGACAGGATCAATCAGCCCCAGCATTTT.

A word on this clonotype: The germline gene is not matched at one end of the junction; a read error may be the cause. The V call is TRBV20-1, the J call TRBJ2-3, with 15 bases that match TRBD2. Germline CDR1 DFQATT, CDR2 SNEGSKA (reference sequence). This CDR3 has 15 residues. The CDR3 region is CSARGTSGGRRYAVF. The CDR3 bases are TGCAGTGCCAGGGGGACTAGCGGGGGGCGGAGATACGCAGTATTT.

The V and J genes are TRBV20-1 and TRBJ1-4; 7 nucleotides line up with TRBD1. The germline CDR1 and CDR2 sequences are DFQATT and SNEGSKA (reference sequence). The CDR3 sequence is 15 residues long. Trimming at V came to 6 bases and at J to 5 bases, leaving 12 bases not matched to a gene. The CDR3 spells CSASLTGSGNEKLFF. CDR3 DNA: TGCAGTGCCTCCCTGACAGGGTCGGGGAATGAAAAACTGTTTTTT.

Comments on this clonotype: Possible read error: a much larger clone is one base away. This chain uses TRBV6-2 or TRBV6-3 with TRBJ2-5; 8 bases line up with TRBD2. Germline V gene lookup returns CDR1 MNHEY and CDR2 SVGEGT. This CDR3 is 17 amino acids long. CDR3 sequence reads: CASSYSRSAGDLETQHF. In nucleotides, the CDR3 is TGTGCCAGCAGTTACTCGAGGTCAGCGGGGGACCTCGAGACCCAGCACTTC.

This clonotype was picked up many times. The V call is TRBV28, the J call TRBJ1-1, with D uncertain. The germline gives CDR1 MDHEN, CDR2 SYDVKM. The CDR3 is 13 residues long. V lost 7 bases, J lost 11 bases, and 20 bases lay in between. CDR3 amino acids: CASTLTAAQEAFF. The CDR3 bases are TGTGCCAGCACCCTGACGGCGGCCCAGGAGGCTTTCTTT.

The rearrangement uses TRBV5-8 and TRBJ2-1; D is perhaps TRBD1 (6 bases). The V end lost 3 bases, the J end lost 12 bases, and 16 bases lay between the germline ends. Germline CDR1 reads SGHTS; CDR2 reads YDEGEE. This CDR3 has 13 amino acids. The DNA for the CDR3 is TGTGCCAGCAGCTCGAACAGGGAATTAGGGCAGTTCTTC. It translates to CASSSNRELGQFF.

This clonotype appeared a few times. A much larger clone sits a single nucleotide away, making a read error possible. This chain joins TRBV28 and TRBJ2-7, with D perhaps TRBD2 (6 bases). The V gene's germline CDR1 is MDHEN and CDR2 SYDVKM. This CDR3 has 15 amino acids. The CDR3 is CASSLYPRGGYVQYF. CDR3 nucleotide sequence: TGTGCCAGCAGTTTATACCCACGGGGAGGCTACGTGCAGTACTTC.

Points on this clonotype: At one of its ends the junction is not consistent with the germline gene, which may arise from a read error. The gene calls are TRBV3-1 and TRBJ1-3; TRBD1 might be the D (5 bases). Germline CDR1 is LGHDT and CDR2 is YNNKEL (reference sequence). The CDR3 totals 16 residues. The CDR3 sequence: CASSQVTRDSANTIYF. CDR3 coding DNA: TGCGCCAGCAGCCAAGTTACCCGGGACTCTGCAAACACCATATATTTT. Complete variable domain (other parts from reference TRBV3-1 and TRBJ1-3): DTAVSQTPKYLVTQMGNDKSIKCEQNLGHDTMYWYKQDSKKFLKIMFSYNNKELIINETVPNRFSPKSPDKAHLNLHINSLELGDSAVYFCASSQVTRDSANTIYFGEGSWLTVV.

This clonotype was seen repeatedly, ten times or more. The chain uses TRBV20-1 and TRBJ2-1, with TRBD2 identical over 8 bases. There are 15 residues in the CDR3. V was pared by 0 bases and J by 5 bases, with 6 bases of the junction left unmatched. Germline CDR1 DFQATT, CDR2 SNEGSKA (reference sequence). CDR3 sequence: CSARDRRTSHNEQFF. The CDR3 DNA follows: TGCAGTGCTAGAGATCGAAGGACTAGCCACAATGAGCAGTTCTTC.

The chain has TRBV24-1 and TRBJ1-6; D gene uncertain. Deletions cut 1 base from V and 0 bases from J, with 9 bases between. The CDR3 is made up of 17 amino acids. CDR1 is KGHDR and CDR2 is SFDVKD in the germline V gene. The CDR3 sequence is CATSDFMASSYNSPLHF. CDR3 DNA sequence: TGTGCCACCAGTGATTTTATGGCGAGCTCCTATAATTCACCCCTCCACTTT.

This clonotype appeared many times. The genes are TRBV7-3 and TRBJ2-7, with D unresolved. The V end lost 2 bases, the J end lost 6 bases, and 11 bases lay between the germline ends. The CDR3 loop spans 13 amino acids. Germline V gene sequence: CDR1 SGHTA, CDR2 FQGTGA. The DNA for the CDR3 is TGTGCCAGCAGCTTAGAATACTCAGGCGAGCAGTACTTC. It translates to CASSLEYSGEQYF. The whole variable domain, remainder taken from reference TRBV7-3 and TRBJ2-7, is GAGVSQTPSNKVTEKGKYVELRCDPISGHTALYWYRQSLGQGPEFLIYFQGTGAADDSGLPNDRFFAVRPEGSVSTLKIQRTERGDSAVYLCASSLEYSGEQYFGPGTRLTVT.

The table lists this clonotype with many counts. Just one base apart from a much larger clone, this may be a read error. The rearrangement uses TRBV29-1 and TRBJ2-3; D possibly uses TRBD1 or TRBD2 (5 bases each). The CDR3 covers 13 residues. Per the germline V gene, CDR1 is SQVTM and CDR2 is ANQGSEA. CDR3 in DNA: TGCAGCGGGCACGTGGGACGCACAGGTACGCAGTATTTT. Amino acid sequence: CSGHVGRTGTQYF.